This T cell receptor (beta chain) was captured in a study of siplizumab effects on memory and regulatory T cells. Notes on the study in general: Alloreactive sequences that could be traced to unstimulated CD4+ memory cells showed a significant reduction under siplizumab. Solely a minor proportion of alloreactive clones could be assigned to unstimulated subsets. Siplizumab cultures yielded proliferating Tregs whose suppressive function was not confirmed.

Of note for this clone: Its matching antigen is unknown.

Here immunoSEQ multiplex PCR was the method, and the copy in TCRdb shows in-frame clones only, minus some. The repertoire consists of about 100,000 clones, with more than 90% occurring once and the leading ten covering 0.15%. The CDR3 runs to 15 residues. CDR1 is LGHNA, CDR2 YNFKEQ, per germline. V lost 0 bases, J lost 0 bases, and 9 bases lay in between. The sequence came from a human donor in good health. The sequencing input was CD4+ T cells sorted from blood. The chain recombines TRBV4-2 with TRBJ2-7; D not certain. The CDR3 sequence is CASSQEALNSYEQYF. CDR3 sequence (DNA): TGTGCCAGCAGCCAAGAGGCTCTAAACTCCTACGAGCAGTACTTC.